The 18 T cell receptor beta chains presented below share a single source sample, sequenced in a study of cytomegalovirus exposure and HLA in healthy donors. Sequencing used immunoSEQ multiplex PCR; TCRdb keeps in-frame clones, though not all of them. The sample lists 150,000 to 200,000 clones, 85% occurring once. Source material: PBMCs. These receptor sequences come from a man between 18 and 35 years old in good health and CMV-seropositive.

The V gene is TRBV2, the J gene TRBJ1-5; D remains unclear. The CDR3 covers 12 residues. Trimming took off 3 bases at V and 6 bases at J, with 6 bases between the two ends. Germline V gene lookup returns CDR1 SNHLY and CDR2 FYNNEI. The CDR3 reads CASSDRGQPQHF. DNA for the CDR3: TGTGCCAGCAGTGACCGGGGTCAGCCCCAGCATTTT.

V and J are TRBV7-3 and TRBJ2-3; 7 bases agree with TRBD2. The trim removed 4 bases at V and 8 bases at J, leaving 12 bases unmatched. This CDR3 comprises 15 residues. In germline, CDR1 is SGHTA, CDR2 FQGTGA. The CDR3 reads CASSSQSGKLSTQYF. CDR3 in DNA: TGTGCCAGCAGCTCCCAAAGCGGGAAGTTAAGTACGCAGTATTTT.

The V and J genes are TRBV28 and TRBJ2-7; 13 nucleotides line up with TRBD2. The CDR3 is made up of 17 amino acids. Trimming cost V 1 base and J 2 bases; bases outside gene matches: 5. CDR1 is MDHEN, CDR2 SYDVKM, per germline. As DNA, the CDR3 is TGTGCCAGCAGTTTATACGGGACTAGCGGGATCACCTACGAGCAGTACTTC. As protein: CASSLYGTSGITYEQYF. The variable domain in full, completed from reference TRBV28 and TRBJ2-7, reads DVKVTQSSRYLVKRTGEKVFLECVQDMDHENMFWYRQDPGLGLRLIYFSYDVKMKEKGDIPEGYSVSREKKERFSLILESASTNQTSMYLCASSLYGTSGITYEQYFGPGTRLTVT.

Worth noting for this clone: Germline and junction disagree at one end, which may indicate a read error. This specimen includes other DNA sequences encoding the same CDR3. This rearrangement joins TRBV15 to TRBJ1-2; D is unclear. Germline CDR1 reads LNHNV; CDR2 reads YYDKDF (reference sequence). The CDR3 runs to 14 residues. The CDR3 sequence: CATSSDGGWYGYTF. The CDR3 DNA is TGTGCCACCAGTTCGGACGGCGGGTGGTATGGCTATACCTTC.

Concerning this clone: The sample carries other DNA sequences with the same CDR3. V gene TRBV5-1 combines with J gene TRBJ2-3, with TRBD2 as a possible D gene (6 bases). Germline CDR1 and CDR2: SGHRS and YFSETQ. CDR3 length: 15 amino acids. Trimming took off 0 bases at V and 2 bases at J, with 10 bases between the two ends. CDR3: CASSLEGLTTDTQYF. In DNA form, the CDR3 reads TGCGCCAGCAGCTTGGAAGGACTAACCACAGATACGCAGTATTTT.

This clone was seen a single time. The J gene is TRBJ1-2, the V gene TRBV28; the D gene is possibly TRBD1 (6 bases). CDR1 is MDHEN and CDR2 is SYDVKM in the germline V gene. The CDR3 is 15 amino acids. The V gene lost 6 bases and the J gene lost 4 bases, with 18 bases spanning the gap. The CDR3 sequence is CASSWDGLGAYGYTF. CDR3 bases: TGTGCCAGCAGCTGGGATGGGTTGGGGGCCTATGGCTACACCTTC.

The V gene is TRBV27, the J gene TRBJ1-5; D unresolved. CDR3 length: 12 residues. Germline V gives CDR1 MNHEY, CDR2 SMNVEV (reference sequence). The ends were cut back, 8 bases at V and 7 bases at J, with 12 bases in the middle. In DNA, the CDR3 is TGTGCCAGCTCAGGCGCGGGCCAGCCCCAGCATTTT. Its protein is CASSGAGQPQHF.

The chain recombines TRBV19 with TRBJ1-5; D is unresolved. V was clipped by 2 bases and J by 0 bases, with 8 bases between them. This CDR3 is 15 amino acids long. The germline V gene has CDR1 LNHDA and CDR2 SQIVND (reference sequence). As DNA, the CDR3 is TGTGCCAGTAGTATACGACACCCTAGCAATCAGCCCCAGCATTTT. Its translation is CASSIRHPSNQPQHF.

The rearrangement links TRBV5-6 to TRBJ2-3; the D gene is possibly TRBD2 (6 bases). This CDR3 comprises 13 residues. V was shortened by 0 bases and J by 10 bases, with 12 bases between the two germline ends. CDR1 SGHDT and CDR2 YYEEEE come from the germline V gene. The CDR3 DNA sequence: TGTGCCAGCAGCTTGGCGGGGGACGCATCGCAGTATTTT. This sequence encodes CASSLAGDASQYF.

The chain recombines TRBV6-6 with TRBJ2-7; 8 bases are shared with TRBD1. CDR3 length equals 16 residues. The V segment lost 0 bases and the J segment 12 bases; nucleotides outside the gene matches: 16. The germline gives CDR1 MNHNY, CDR2 SVGAGI (reference sequence). DNA for the CDR3: TGTGCCAGCAGTTACTCGAAGCTCGGACAGGGATTGGGAGGGTACTTC. This codes for CASSYSKLGQGLGGYF.

V gene TRBV2 combines with J gene TRBJ1-3; TRBD1 might be the D (6 bases). This CDR3 has 12 amino acids. Germline values: CDR1 SNHLY, CDR2 FYNNEI. V was clipped by 5 bases and J by 8 bases, with 10 bases between them. CDR3 coding DNA: TGTGCCAGCAGTCTACAGGGAGACACCATATATTTT. Translated, it gives CASSLQGDTIYF.

This rearrangement joins TRBV27 to TRBJ1-5; no definite D call. The V gene lost 2 bases and the J gene lost 3 bases, with 11 bases spanning the gap. CDR1 MNHEY and CDR2 SMNVEV come from the germline V gene (reference sequence). This CDR3 contains 15 residues. The CDR3: CASSLGGWDNQPQHF. DNA of the CDR3: TGTGCCAGCAGTTTAGGAGGGTGGGACAATCAGCCCCAGCATTTT.

This clone was seen a few times. V gene TRBV28 combines with J gene TRBJ1-1, with D hard to call. V was trimmed by 8 bases and J by 4 bases, leaving 8 bases between them. The CDR3 is 11 amino acids. Germline CDR1 MDHEN, CDR2 SYDVKM. The CDR3 sequence is CASLRGTEAFF. CDR3 nucleotide sequence: TGTGCCAGCCTTAGAGGCACTGAAGCTTTCTTT.

The CDR3 sequence is CASGSPRDSYTGELFF. The CDR3 region has the DNA TGTGCTAGTGGTTCCCCCCGGGACAGTTACACCGGGGAGCTGTTTTTT. The rearrangement joins TRBV12-5 to TRBJ2-2; the match to TRBD1 covers 7 bases. Germline CDR1 and CDR2: LGHNT and FRNRAP. After removal of 4 bases from V and 3 bases from J, the junction contained 8 bases not matched to a gene. The CDR3 runs 16 residues. Together with reference TRBV12-5 and TRBJ2-2, the CDR3 gives the full variable domain: DARVTQTPRHKVTEMGQEVTMRCQPILGHNTVFWYRQTMMQGLELLAYFRNRAPLDDSGMPKDRFSAEMPDATLATLKIQPSEPRDSAVYFCASGSPRDSYTGELFFGEGSRLTVL.

This clone showed up just a few times. This chain joins TRBV7-2 and TRBJ1-1; 10 bases fit TRBD1. The CDR3 covers 14 residues. Trimming at V came to 1 base and at J to 10 bases, leaving 6 bases not matched to a gene. Germline V gene data show CDR1 as SGHTA and CDR2 as FQGNSA. Here the CDR3 DNA reads TGTGCCAGCAGCTTAGTGGGGACAGGGGTTGGAGCTTTCTTT. As protein: CASSLVGTGVGAFF.

V and J are TRBV2 and TRBJ2-7, with TRBD1 matching 9 bases. The CDR3 has 14 amino acids. The V gene end was trimmed by 6 bases and the J gene end by 5 bases; junction bases not matched to a gene: 8. CDR1 is SNHLY and CDR2 is FYNNEI in the germline V gene. CDR3 region: CASRGDREGHEQYF. The DNA for the CDR3 is TGTGCCAGCAGAGGGGACAGGGAAGGGCACGAGCAGTACTTC.

The rearrangement joins TRBV19 to TRBJ2-4, with 12 positions matching TRBD2. Per the germline V gene, CDR1 is LNHDA and CDR2 is SQIVND (reference sequence). The ends lost 5 bases at V and 5 bases at J; junction bases unmatched: 1. The CDR3 has 14 amino acids. CDR3 loop: CASSRLAGENIQYF. DNA of the CDR3: TGTGCCAGTAGTCGACTAGCGGGAGAAAACATTCAGTACTTC. The complete variable domain, with remaining parts taken from reference TRBV19 and TRBJ2-4, reads DGGITQSPKYLFRKEGQNVTLSCEQNLNHDAMYWYRQDPGQGLRLIYYSQIVNDFQKGDIAEGYSVSREKKESFPLTVTSAQKNPTAFYLCASSRLAGENIQYFGAGTRLSVL.

This clone was observed once. J is TRBJ2-3 and V is TRBV4-1, with TRBD1 identical over 7 bases. This CDR3 is built from 15 residues. CDR1 and CDR2 (germline): MGHRA, YSYEKL. J gave up 3 bases and V 4 bases, and 7 bases lay outside the gene matches. Written as DNA, the CDR3 is TGCGCCAGCAGCCCACAGCACAGGGGAACAGATACGCAGTATTTT. Translated, it gives CASSPQHRGTDTQYF.